These 17 T cell receptor beta chains originate from one sample sequenced in a study of T cell repertoires in cytomegalovirus infection. TCRdb re-called the reads through MiXCR, storing one row per CDR3 protein. The table has about 740,000 distinct CDR3 sequences, about 40% seen once. The specimen sequenced was PBMCs. All receptors derive from a human donor in good health (CMV status not recorded). Some clones in this sample may be carry-over from other donors' samples.

The CDR3 is CSARDMNSPSSYNSPLHF. CDR3 DNA: TGCAGTGCTAGAGATATGAACAGTCCAAGCTCCTATAATTCACCCCTCCACTTT. The chain recombines TRBV20-1 with TRBJ1-6; D gene uncertain. Trimming removed 0 bases at V and 0 bases at J, with 15 bases between. The CDR3 contains 18 residues. Germline loops: CDR1 DFQATT, CDR2 SNEGSKA (reference sequence).

This clonotype was detected only a few times. V is TRBV6-1 and J is TRBJ2-1, with 7 bases aligning to TRBD2. The J segment lost 0 bases and the V segment lost 2 bases, leaving 4 bases of the junction unmatched. The CDR3 spans 16 residues. Germline-derived CDR1 and CDR2 are MNHNS and SASEGT. CDR3 in amino acids: CASSEWGGSSYNEQFF. In DNA form, the CDR3 reads TGTGCCAGCAGTGAATGGGGGGGGAGCTCCTACAATGAGCAGTTCTTC.

For the CDR3, the DNA is TGTGCCACCCTACCCACGGCAGGGGCGAACACCGGGGAGCTGTTTTTT. Translating it yields CATLPTAGANTGELFF. The chain employs TRBV6-2 or TRBV6-3 and TRBJ2-2, with TRBD1 as a possible D gene (6 bases). The CDR3 is made up of 16 amino acids. Between the trimmed V and J ends, which lost 10 bases and 0 bases, there was a span of 18 bases. Germline lookup yields CDR1 MNHEY and CDR2 SVGEGT.

The J gene is TRBJ1-5, the V gene TRBV12-3 or TRBV12-4, with 9 bases lining up with TRBD1. The trim removed 8 bases at V and 3 bases at J, leaving 8 bases unmatched. This CDR3 is built from 15 residues. CDR3 amino acids: CASARTGDVNQPQHF. Here the CDR3 DNA reads TGTGCCAGCGCTCGGACAGGGGACGTCAATCAGCCCCAGCATTTT.

This clonotype turned up a few times. V and J are TRBV28 and TRBJ1-3; D gene uncertain. This CDR3 contains 12 residues. Germline lookup yields CDR1 MDHEN and CDR2 SYDVKM. Trimming took 5 bases from V and 4 from J, leaving 6 bases between them. In DNA form, the CDR3 reads TGTGCCAGCAGTGTGGAAGGAAACACCATATATTTT. Amino acid sequence: CASSVEGNTIYF. Filled out from reference TRBV28 and TRBJ1-3, the complete variable domain reads DVKVTQSSRYLVKRTGEKVFLECVQDMDHENMFWYRQDPGLGLRLIYFSYDVKMKEKGDIPEGYSVSREKKERFSLILESASTNQTSMYLCASSVEGNTIYFGEGSWLTVV.

Here the CDR3 reads CSARDQEGGYEQYF. The CDR3 DNA follows: TGCAGTGCTAGAGATCAGGAGGGGGGCTACGAGCAGTACTTC. The V call is TRBV20-1, the J call TRBJ2-7; D assignment may be TRBD1 or TRBD2 (6 bases each). Germline CDR1 reads DFQATT; CDR2 reads SNEGSKA (reference sequence). V was shortened by 0 bases and J by 3 bases, with 12 bases between the two germline ends. The CDR3 has 14 residues.

This clonotype has more than one count but fewer than ten. V gene TRBV7-6 combines with J gene TRBJ1-2; maybe TRBD1 (6 bases). V was clipped by 4 bases and J by 7 bases, with 16 bases between them. CDR1 and CDR2 (germline): SGHVS, FNYEAQ. The CDR3 extends over 14 amino acids. The CDR3 spells CASSSNDRRRGYTF. The CDR3, as DNA: TGTGCCAGCAGCTCAAATGACAGGCGCCGTGGCTACACCTTC.

This clonotype was detected many times. The CDR3 spells CASSAGQNTDTQYF. In DNA, the CDR3 is TGTGCCAGCAGTGCGGGACAGAACACAGATACGCAGTATTTT. The rearrangement uses TRBV12-3 or TRBV12-4 and TRBJ2-3; a possible D gene is TRBD1 (7 bases). This CDR3 contains 14 residues. Between the trimmed V and J ends, which lost 5 bases and 2 bases, there was a span of 11 bases.

This rearrangement joins TRBV2 to TRBJ2-1; 7 nucleotides line up with TRBD2. This CDR3 is built from 16 residues. The ends lost 0 bases at V and 8 bases at J; junction bases unmatched: 10. The germline V gene has CDR1 SNHLY and CDR2 FYNNEI. CDR3 residues: CASSEASGRERDEQFF. As DNA, the CDR3 is TGTGCCAGCAGTGAAGCATCGGGGCGGGAGCGTGATGAGCAGTTCTTC.

This clonotype showed up just a few times. V usage is TRBV6-1 and J usage is TRBJ1-5; tentatively, D is TRBD1 (5 bases). V lost 5 bases to trimming and J lost 0 bases, with 11 bases between them. CDR3 length: 15 amino acids. Germline V lookup: CDR1 MNHNS, CDR2 SASEGT. CDR3 coding DNA: TGTGCCAGCAGTCGCGACAGATATAGCAATCAGCCCCAGCATTTT. Translation: CASSRDRYSNQPQHF.

This clonotype was found a few times. The chain is built from TRBV6-6 and TRBJ2-5; 9 bases match TRBD1. The CDR3 totals 17 residues. Losses at the gene ends were 6 bases for V and 6 bases for J; bases not matched to a gene: 17. Germline-derived CDR1 and CDR2 are MNHNY and SVGAGI (reference sequence). CDR3 region: CASSQPDSGQGRKTQYF. Written as DNA, the CDR3 is TGTGCCAGCAGCCAACCCGACTCGGGACAGGGTAGGAAGACCCAGTACTTC.

This clonotype was detected a few times. The chain joins TRBV7-2 to TRBJ2-3; D gene ambiguous. Trimming removed 5 bases from V and 3 bases from J, with 9 bases in between. From germline, CDR1 is SGHTA and CDR2 FQGNSA. The CDR3 is made up of 13 amino acids. CDR3 sequence: CASSQSTTDTQYF. DNA of the CDR3: TGTGCCAGCAGCCAGTCGACGACAGATACGCAGTATTTT.

This clonotype was seen more than once but under ten times. The chain combines TRBV28 with TRBJ2-7; unclear D gene. V lost 5 bases to trimming and J lost 2 bases, with 7 bases between them. The CDR3 length is 12 residues. Germline lookup yields CDR1 MDHEN and CDR2 SYDVKM. The CDR3 region is CASSRTPYEQYF. CDR3 bases: TGTGCCAGCAGTCGGACCCCCTACGAGCAGTACTTC.

In its sample, this clonotype was seen a few times. This chain uses TRBV5-1 with TRBJ2-4; D possibly corresponds to TRBD2 (5 bases). The CDR3 spans 16 residues. Germline loops: CDR1 SGHRS, CDR2 YFSETQ. V was shortened by 1 base and J by 1 base, with 12 bases between the two germline ends. The CDR3 sequence is CASSLTVGSAKNIQYF. As DNA, the CDR3 is TGCGCCAGCAGCTTGACGGTAGGGAGTGCCAAAAACATTCAGTACTTC.

The chain carries TRBV27 and TRBJ2-1; 7 bases line up with TRBD1. Germline V gene lookup returns CDR1 MNHEY and CDR2 SMNVEV (reference sequence). The CDR3 totals 15 residues. The J segment lost 0 bases and the V segment lost 6 bases, leaving 5 bases of the junction unmatched. The CDR3 nucleotides are TGTGCCAGCAGACCTGCAGGGGGCTCCTACAATGAGCAGTTCTTC. Residues: CASRPAGGSYNEQFF.

The chain employs TRBV27 and TRBJ2-4; D gene uncertain. The V end lost 6 bases, the J end lost 0 bases, and 6 bases lay between the germline ends. Germline CDR1 MNHEY, CDR2 SMNVEV (reference sequence). The CDR3 is made up of 13 amino acids. CDR3 bases: TGTGCCAGCAGGCCATCAGCCAAAAACATTCAGTACTTC. Translation gives CASRPSAKNIQYF.

This clonotype was picked up many times. V gene TRBV19 combines with J gene TRBJ1-2, with D uncertain. Trimming stripped 5 bases from V and 5 bases from J, with 18 bases between. There are 15 residues in the CDR3. Germline assignment: CDR1 LNHDA and CDR2 SQIVND (reference sequence). CDR3 nucleotides: TGTGCCAGTAGTTCCGGGAAAGGGCAAAATTATGGCTACACCTTC. It encodes CASSSGKGQNYGYTF.